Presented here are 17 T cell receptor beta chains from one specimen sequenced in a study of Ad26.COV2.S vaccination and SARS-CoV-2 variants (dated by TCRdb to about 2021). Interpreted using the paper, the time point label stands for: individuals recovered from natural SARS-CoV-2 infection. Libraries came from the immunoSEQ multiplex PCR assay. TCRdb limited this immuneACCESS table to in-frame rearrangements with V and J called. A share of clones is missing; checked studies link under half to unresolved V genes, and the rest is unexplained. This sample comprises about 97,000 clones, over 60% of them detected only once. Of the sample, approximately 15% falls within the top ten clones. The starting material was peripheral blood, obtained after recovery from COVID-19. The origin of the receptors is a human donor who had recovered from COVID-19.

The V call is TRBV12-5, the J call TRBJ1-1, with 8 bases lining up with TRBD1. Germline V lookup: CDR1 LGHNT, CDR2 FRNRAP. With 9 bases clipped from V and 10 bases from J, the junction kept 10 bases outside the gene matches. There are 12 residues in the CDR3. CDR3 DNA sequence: TGTGCTAGCGAGTCAGGGGGCAGGAGAGCTTTCTTT. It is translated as CASESGGRRAFF. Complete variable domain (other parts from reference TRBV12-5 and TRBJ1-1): DARVTQTPRHKVTEMGQEVTMRCQPILGHNTVFWYRQTMMQGLELLAYFRNRAPLDDSGMPKDRFSAEMPDATLATLKIQPSEPRDSAVYFCASESGGRRAFFGQGTRLTVV.

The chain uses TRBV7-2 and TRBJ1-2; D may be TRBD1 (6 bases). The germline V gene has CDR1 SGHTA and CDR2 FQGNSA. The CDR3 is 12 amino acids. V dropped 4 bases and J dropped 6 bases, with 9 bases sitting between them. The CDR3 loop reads CASSSQGNGYTF. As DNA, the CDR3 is TGTGCCAGCAGCTCACAGGGAAATGGCTACACCTTC.

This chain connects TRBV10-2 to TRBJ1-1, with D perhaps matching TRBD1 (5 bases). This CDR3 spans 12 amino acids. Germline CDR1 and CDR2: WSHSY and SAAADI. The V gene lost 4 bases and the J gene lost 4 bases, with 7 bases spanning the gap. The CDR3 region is CASSVGGTEAFF. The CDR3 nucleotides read TGCGCCAGCAGTGTTGGGGGCACTGAAGCTTTCTTT.

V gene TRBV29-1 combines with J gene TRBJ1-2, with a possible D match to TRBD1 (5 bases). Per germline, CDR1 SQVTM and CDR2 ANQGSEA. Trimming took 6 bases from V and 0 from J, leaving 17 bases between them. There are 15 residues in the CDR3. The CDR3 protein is CSVRGVGGANYGYTF. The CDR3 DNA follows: TGCAGCGTCCGAGGGGTTGGGGGGGCTAACTATGGCTACACCTTC.

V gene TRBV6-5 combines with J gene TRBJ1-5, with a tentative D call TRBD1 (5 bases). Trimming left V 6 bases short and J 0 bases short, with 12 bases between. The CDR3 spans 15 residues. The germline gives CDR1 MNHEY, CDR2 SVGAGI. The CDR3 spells CASSRQRNSNQPQHF. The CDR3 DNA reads TGTGCCAGCAGCAGACAGAGAAATAGCAATCAGCCCCAGCATTTT.

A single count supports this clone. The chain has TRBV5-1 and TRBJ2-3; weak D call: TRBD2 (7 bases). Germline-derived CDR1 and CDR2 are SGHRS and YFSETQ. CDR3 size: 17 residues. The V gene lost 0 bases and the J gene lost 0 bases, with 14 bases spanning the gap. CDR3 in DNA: TGCGCCAGCAGCTTGGGAGGGGGGGACCCTAGCACAGATACGCAGTATTTT. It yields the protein CASSLGGGDPSTDTQYF. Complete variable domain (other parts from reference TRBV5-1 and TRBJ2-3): KAGVTQTPRYLIKTRGQQVTLSCSPISGHRSVSWYQQTPGQGLQFLFEYFSETQRNKGNFPGRFSGRQFSNSRSEMNVSTLELGDSALYLCASSLGGGDPSTDTQYFGPGTRLTVL.

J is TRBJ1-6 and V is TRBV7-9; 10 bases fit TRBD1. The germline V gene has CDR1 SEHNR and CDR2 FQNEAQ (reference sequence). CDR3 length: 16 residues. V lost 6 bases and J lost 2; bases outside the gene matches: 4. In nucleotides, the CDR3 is TGTGCCAGCAGTCCCGGGACAGGGGCCTATAATTCACCCCTCCACTTT. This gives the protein CASSPGTGAYNSPLHF.

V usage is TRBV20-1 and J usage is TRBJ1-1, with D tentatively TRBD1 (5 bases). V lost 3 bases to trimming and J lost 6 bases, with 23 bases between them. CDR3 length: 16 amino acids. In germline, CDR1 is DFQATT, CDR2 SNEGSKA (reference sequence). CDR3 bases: TGCAGTGCTAGTGACACCGGCGGGGGTTTAAGCGCTGAAGCTTTCTTT. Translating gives CSASDTGGGLSAEAFF.

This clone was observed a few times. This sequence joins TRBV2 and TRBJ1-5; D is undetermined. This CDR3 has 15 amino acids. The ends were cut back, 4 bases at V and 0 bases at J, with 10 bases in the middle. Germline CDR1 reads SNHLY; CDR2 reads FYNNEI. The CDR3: CASSGVSNSNQPQHF. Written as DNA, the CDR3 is TGTGCCAGCAGTGGTGTCAGTAATAGCAATCAGCCCCAGCATTTT.

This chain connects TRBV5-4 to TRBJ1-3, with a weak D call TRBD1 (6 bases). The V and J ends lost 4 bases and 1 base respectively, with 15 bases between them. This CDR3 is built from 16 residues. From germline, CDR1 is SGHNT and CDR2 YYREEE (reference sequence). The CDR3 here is CASSRTATGSGNTIYF. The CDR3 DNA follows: TGTGCCAGCAGCCGCACGGCCACAGGGTCTGGAAACACCATATATTTT. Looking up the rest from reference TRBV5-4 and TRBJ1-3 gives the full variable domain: ETGVTQSPTHLIKTRGQQVTLRCSSQSGHNTVSWYQQALGQGPQFIFQYYREEENGRGNFPPRFSGLQFPNYSSELNVNALELDDSALYLCASSRTATGSGNTIYFGEGSWLTVV.

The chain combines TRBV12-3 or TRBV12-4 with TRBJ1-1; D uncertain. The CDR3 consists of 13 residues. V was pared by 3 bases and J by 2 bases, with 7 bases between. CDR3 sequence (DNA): TGTGCCAGCAGTTTTTCAGGAAACACTGAAGCTTTCTTT. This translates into CASSFSGNTEAFF.

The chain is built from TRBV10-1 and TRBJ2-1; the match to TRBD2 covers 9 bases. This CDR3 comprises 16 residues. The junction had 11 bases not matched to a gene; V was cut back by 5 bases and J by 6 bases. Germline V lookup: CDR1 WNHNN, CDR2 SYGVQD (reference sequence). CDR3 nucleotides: TGCGCCAGCAGTCCACTGGCGGGGGGGCCCGCCAATGAGCAGTTCTTC. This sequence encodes CASSPLAGGPANEQFF.

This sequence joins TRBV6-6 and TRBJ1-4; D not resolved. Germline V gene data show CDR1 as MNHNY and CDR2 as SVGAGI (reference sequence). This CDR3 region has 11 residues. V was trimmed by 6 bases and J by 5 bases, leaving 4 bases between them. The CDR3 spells CASRMNEKLFF. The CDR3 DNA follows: TGTGCCAGCAGGATGAATGAAAAACTGTTTTTT.

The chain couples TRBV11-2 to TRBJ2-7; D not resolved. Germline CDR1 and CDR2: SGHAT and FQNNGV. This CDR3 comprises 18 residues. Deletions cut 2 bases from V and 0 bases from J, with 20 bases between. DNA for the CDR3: TGTGCCAGCAGCTTATACCCTGGCAAGGATTCAAGCTCCTACGAGCAGTACTTC. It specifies CASSLYPGKDSSSYEQYF.

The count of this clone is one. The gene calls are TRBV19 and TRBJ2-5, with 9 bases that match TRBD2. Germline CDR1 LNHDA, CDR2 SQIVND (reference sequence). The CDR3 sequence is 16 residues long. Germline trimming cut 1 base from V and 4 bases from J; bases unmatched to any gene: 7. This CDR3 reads CASSIVLGTSRETQYF. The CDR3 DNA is TGTGCCAGTAGTATAGTATTGGGGACTAGCCGAGAGACCCAGTACTTC.

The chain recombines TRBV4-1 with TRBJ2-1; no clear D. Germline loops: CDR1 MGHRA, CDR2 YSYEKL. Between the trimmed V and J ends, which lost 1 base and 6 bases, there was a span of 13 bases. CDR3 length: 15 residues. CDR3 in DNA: TGCGCCAGCAGCCAAGGCCCGCGTAGGCCCAATGAGCAGTTCTTC. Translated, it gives CASSQGPRRPNEQFF.

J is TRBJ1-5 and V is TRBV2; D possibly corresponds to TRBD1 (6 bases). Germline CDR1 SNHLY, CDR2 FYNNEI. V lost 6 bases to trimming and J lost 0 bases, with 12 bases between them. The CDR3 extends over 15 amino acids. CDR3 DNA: TGTGCCAGCAGCGAACAGGGATCTAGCAATCAGCCCCAGCATTTT. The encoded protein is CASSEQGSSNQPQHF.